This note documents a single T cell receptor beta chain sequence. Antigen specificity is unknown. This sample was taken from a study of cytomegalovirus exposure and HLA in healthy donors. The PCR had 60 Vbeta and 13 Jbeta primers. The assay was immunoSEQ multiplex PCR, and TCRdb's table has in-frame clones only and misses some. The sample gives over 140,000 clones, 82% of which show up once; 1.4% to 1.5% is in the top ten. With V trimmed by 9 bases and J by 3 bases, 9 bases remained unmatched. Germline assignment: CDR1 SGHNT and CDR2 YYREEE (reference sequence). The CDR3 consists of 14 residues. Study-level findings and limits: Analysis was performed later, and it showed HLA-associated TCR beta chains to be more clonally expanded than equally common others.

Sequencing used PBMCs. This chain uses TRBV5-4 with TRBJ2-7; 10 bases are shared with TRBD2. This TCR was sampled from a man younger than 45 in good health and CMV-seropositive. The CDR3 region has the DNA TGTGCCACACGAGGGACTAGCGATTTCTACGAGCAGTACTTC. This translates into CATRGTSDFYEQYF.